The TCR beta chain under discussion was sequenced for a study of blood T cell repertoires in COVID-19. About the study: Whether acute or convalescent, the COVID-19 samples came from the United States, Italy and Spain. The analysed material was cDNA or gDNA that came from T cells, B-cell-depleted T cells, or PBMCs.

Germline V gene lookup returns CDR1 MNHEY and CDR2 SVGAGI. V was clipped by 6 bases and J by 5 bases; unmatched bases: 5. CDR3 length: 14 amino acids. This study enrolled people aged about 18 to 100 from about two dozen US geographic areas. The method was immunoSEQ multiplex PCR; TCRdb's version includes in-frame clones alone and lacks a portion of them. The sample includes approximately 160,000 clones, approximately 87% seen only once; the top ten take under 4.5%. Sequencing was performed on PBMCs or T cells enriched from blood (not recorded which). This receptor was taken from a woman aged 45-60 years who had recovered from COVID-19. J is TRBJ1-4 and V is TRBV6-5; 8 bases fit TRBD1. DNA of the CDR3: TGTGCCAGCAGCCCGGACAGGGCCAATGAAAAACTGTTTTTT. Translated: CASSPDRANEKLFF.